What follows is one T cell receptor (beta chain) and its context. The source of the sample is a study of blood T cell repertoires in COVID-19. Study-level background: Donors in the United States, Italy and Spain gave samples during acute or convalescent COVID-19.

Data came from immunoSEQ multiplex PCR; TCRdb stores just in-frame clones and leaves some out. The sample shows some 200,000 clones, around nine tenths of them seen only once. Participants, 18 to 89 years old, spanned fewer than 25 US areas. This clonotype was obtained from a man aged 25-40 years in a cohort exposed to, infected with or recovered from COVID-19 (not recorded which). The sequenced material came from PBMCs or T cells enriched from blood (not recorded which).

CDR3 protein: CASSPQGSGNTIYF. CDR3 sequence (DNA): TGTGCCAGCAGTCCCCAGGGCTCTGGAAACACCATATATTTT. This rearrangement joins TRBV6-5 to TRBJ1-3; weak D call: TRBD1 (5 bases). CDR1 is MNHEY, CDR2 SVGAGI, per germline. The ends were cut back, 5 bases at V and 0 bases at J, with 8 bases in the middle. The length of the CDR3 is 14 residues.